The 30 T cell receptor beta chains below all came from one sample that was sequenced in a study of metastatic and nonmetastatic thyroid tumors. TCRdb re-called clones via MiXCR from the PCR reads. Found here are 30,000 to 40,000 clones, about 21% of them singletons; the top ten hold 3%. Not a single patient had been given any form of treatment at any point before undergoing thyroid surgery. What was sequenced was tumor tissue. These receptors were obtained from a male donor with papillary thyroid cancer or a benign thyroid nodule (not recorded which). Some clones in this sample may be carry-over from other donors' samples.

This clone was detected only a few times. CDR3 sequence (DNA): TGTGCCAGCAGTGAAGCGAGCACTGGGGCCAACGTCCTGACTTTC. Protein: CASSEASTGANVLTF. V usage is TRBV6-1 and J usage is TRBJ2-6; D remains unclear. Germline V lookup: CDR1 MNHNS, CDR2 SASEGT. The CDR3 is made up of 15 amino acids. V lost 0 bases, J lost 2 bases, and 5 bases lay in between.

J is TRBJ1-4 and V is TRBV30; a possible D gene is TRBD1 (6 bases). The V and J ends lost 1 base and 11 bases respectively, with 20 bases between them. This CDR3 is 15 amino acids long. CDR1 is GTSNPN, CDR2 SVGIG, per germline (reference sequence). CDR3 in amino acids: CAWSASRQDYRKLFF. CDR3 nucleotide sequence: TGTGCCTGGAGTGCCAGCCGACAGGACTATAGGAAACTGTTTTTT.

There are many counts of this clone. DNA for the CDR3: TGTGCCAGCAGGACAGGGGATTATAGCAATCAGCCCCAGCATTTT. Protein product: CASRTGDYSNQPQHF. The V gene is TRBV11-1, the J gene TRBJ1-5; TRBD1 matches 8 bases. Trimming took 6 bases from V and 0 from J; bases not matched to a gene: 4. The CDR3 loop spans 15 amino acids. Germline assignment: CDR1 SGHAT and CDR2 FQDESV (reference sequence).

The genes are TRBV4-1 and TRBJ1-2, with 8 positions matching TRBD1. CDR1 and CDR2 (germline): MGHRA, YSYEKL. CDR3 length: 14 amino acids. The V and J ends lost 3 bases and 8 bases, in that order; junction bases with no gene match: 8. The CDR3 reads CASSHVDRDQGYTF. The CDR3 DNA follows: TGCGCCAGCAGCCACGTGGACAGGGATCAGGGCTACACCTTC.

The V gene is TRBV6-6, the J gene TRBJ2-7; D not resolved. The CDR3 totals 13 residues. CDR1 and CDR2 from the germline V gene are MNHNY and SVGAGI (reference sequence). The ends were cut back, 2 bases at V and 3 bases at J, with 8 bases in the middle. CDR3 nucleotide sequence: TGTGCCAGCAGTTACCTATCCGACTACGAGCAGTACTTC. Translation gives CASSYLSDYEQYF.

The rearrangement links TRBV6-6 to TRBJ1-1; no firm D call. The germline V gene has CDR1 MNHNY and CDR2 SVGAGI (reference sequence). This CDR3 has 14 amino acids. The V gene lost 1 base and the J gene lost 1 base, with 7 bases spanning the gap. The CDR3 bases are TGTGCCAGCAGTTACTTTGCAGGGAACACTGAAGCTTTCTTT. Protein: CASSYFAGNTEAFF.

This clone was seen ten or more times. The same CDR3 is also encoded by other DNA sequences in this sample. This chain connects TRBV11-1 to TRBJ2-3, with 8 bases matching TRBD1. CDR1 and CDR2 (germline): SGHAT, FQDESV (reference sequence). The trim removed 0 bases at V and 3 bases at J, leaving 8 bases unmatched. CDR3 length: 17 amino acids. The CDR3 region is CASSLAFRTGITDTQYF. The DNA of the CDR3 is TGTGCCAGCAGCTTAGCGTTCCGGACAGGGATTACAGATACGCAGTATTTT.

The V call is TRBV18, the J call TRBJ2-7; D ambiguous. Looked up from germline, CDR1 is KGHSH and CDR2 is LQKENI. V gave up 3 bases and J gave up 0 bases, with 3 bases separating them. This CDR3 is 12 amino acids long. CDR3 loop: CASSPVSYEQYF. The CDR3 nucleotides are TGTGCCAGCTCACCGGTCTCCTACGAGCAGTACTTC.

Note on this clone: This sequence may be a read error, since a much larger clone differs from it by one base. As the CDR3 is not closed by the conserved phenylalanine or tryptophan, this likely results from a read error. The chain joins TRBV29-1 to TRBJ2-5, with 7 bases aligning to TRBD1. Looked up from germline, CDR1 is SQVTM and CDR2 is ANQGSEA. This CDR3 is 13 amino acids long. Here the CDR3 DNA reads TGCAGTTTCCGGGACAGCCTGGAAGAGACCCAGTACCTC. Translation: CSFRDSLEETQYL.

This chain joins TRBV7-2 and TRBJ2-5, with 7 bases matching TRBD2. The ends lost 6 bases at V and 1 base at J; junction bases unmatched: 11. Looked up from germline, CDR1 is SGHTA and CDR2 is FQGNSA. The CDR3 sequence is 16 residues long. The CDR3 coding sequence is TGTGCCAGCAGATTCGTCGCAGCGGGGACCCAAGAGACCCAGTACTTC. The encoded protein is CASRFVAAGTQETQYF. Filled out from reference TRBV7-2 and TRBJ2-5, the complete variable domain reads GAGVSQSPSNKVTEKGKDVELRCDPISGHTALYWYRQSLGQGLEFLIYFQGNSAPDKSGLPSDRFSAERTGGSVSTLTIQRTQQEDSAVYLCASRFVAAGTQETQYFGPGTRLLVL.

This clone has more than one count but fewer than ten. The V gene is TRBV20-1, the J gene TRBJ1-2; D unclear. This CDR3 has 17 amino acids. The V end was cut by 0 bases, the J end by 1 base, with 18 bases between. Germline CDR1 and CDR2: DFQATT and SNEGSKA (reference sequence). The CDR3 reads CSARDPLSSVLNYGYTF. The DNA of the CDR3 is TGCAGTGCTAGAGATCCTCTTAGTTCGGTCCTTAACTATGGCTACACCTTC.

The sample holds a few counts of this clone. A read error may account for a junction end that differs from germline. This CDR3 is CASSFTGGSNDQFF. In nucleotides, the CDR3 is TGTGCCAGCAGTTTTACGGGAGGATCAAATGATCAGTTCTTC. The chain couples TRBV12-3 or TRBV12-4 to TRBJ2-1; 7 bases agree with TRBD2. The CDR3 spans 14 residues.

In this sample, this clone turned up many times. A much larger clone sits a single nucleotide away, making a read error possible. The sample holds other DNA sequences that translate to the same CDR3. The chain recombines TRBV6-1 with TRBJ2-7; maybe TRBD2 (6 bases). Germline loops: CDR1 MNHNS, CDR2 SASEGT. This CDR3 is built from 13 residues. Trimming shortened V by 6 bases and J by 3 bases, and 12 bases separated the two germline ends. CDR3 bases: TGTGCCAGCAGCGCCGGGACTGTCTACGAGCAGTACTTC. Protein sequence: CASSAGTVYEQYF.

Many counts were recorded for this clone. The genes are TRBV10-3 and TRBJ2-7; TRBD1 matches at 9 bases. Trimming removed 7 bases from V and 5 bases from J; junction bases left unmatched: 6. The CDR3 runs 13 residues. Germline assignment: CDR1 ENHRY and CDR2 SYGVKD. CDR3 amino acids: CAINRGPGDEQYF. The CDR3 DNA reads as TGTGCCATCAACAGGGGGCCAGGGGACGAGCAGTACTTC.

This clone was observed a handful of times. The chain combines TRBV28 with TRBJ2-7, with TRBD2 identical over 8 bases. The CDR3 spans 15 residues. CDR1 and CDR2 (germline): MDHEN, SYDVKM. J gave up 5 bases and V 2 bases, and 8 bases lay outside the gene matches. CDR3 nucleotides: TGTGCCAGCAGTTTAGCCCCGGGGGGGGGAGACGAGCAGTACTTC. This codes for CASSLAPGGGDEQYF.

As regards this clone: The germline gene is not matched at one end of the junction; a read error may be the cause. The chain combines TRBV10-1 with TRBJ1-2; 9 bases agree with TRBD1. There are 13 residues in the CDR3. Germline CDR1 is WNHNN and CDR2 is SYGVQD (reference sequence). Here the CDR3 reads CASGDRGNYCYTF. CDR3 in DNA: TGCGCCAGCGGTGACAGGGGGAACTATTGCTACACCTTC.

This clone has only a few counts. A junction end diverges from the germline sequence, so it may reflect a read error. This chain links TRBV2 with TRBJ2-2; a possible D gene is TRBD2 (5 bases). This CDR3 is 12 amino acids long. The germline gives CDR1 SNHLY, CDR2 FYNNEI. The CDR3 here is CDSSERGGELFF. The CDR3 DNA reads TGTGACAGCAGTGAACGAGGGGGGGAGCTGTTTTTT. The variable domain in full, completed from reference TRBV2 and TRBJ2-2, reads EPEVTQTPSHQVTQMGQEVILRCVPISNHLYFYWYRQILGQKVEFLVSFYNNEISEKSEIFDDQFSVERPDGSNFTLKIRSTKLEDSAMYFCDSSERGGELFFGEGSRLTVL.

There are many counts of this clone. In the same sample, other DNA sequences code for this CDR3. V and J are TRBV11-2 and TRBJ2-6; D not resolved. This CDR3 has 16 residues. V lost 1 base and J lost 0, with 7 bases in between. Germline lookup yields CDR1 SGHAT and CDR2 FQNNGV. The CDR3 DNA is TGTGCCAGCAGCTTAGTTTCGGCCTCTGGGGCCAACGTCCTGACTTTC. Translated, it gives CASSLVSASGANVLTF. Combining the CDR3 with reference TRBV11-2 and TRBJ2-6 gives the whole variable domain EAGVAQSPRYKIIEKRQSVAFWCNPISGHATLYWYQQILGQGPKLLIQFQNNGVVDDSQLPKDRFSAERLKGVDSTLKIQPAKLEDSAVYLCASSLVSASGANVLTFGAGSRLTVL.

By frequency in the sample, this clone is medium-sized. V gene TRBV2 combines with J gene TRBJ2-7; TRBD2 agrees at 7 bases. The V gene end was trimmed by 2 bases and the J gene end by 3 bases; junction bases not matched to a gene: 10. CDR1 and CDR2 from the germline V gene are SNHLY and FYNNEI. This CDR3 region has 16 residues. This chain's CDR3 is CASSEISGIQGYEQYF. CDR3 DNA sequence: TGTGCCAGCAGTGAAATAAGCGGGATCCAGGGCTACGAGCAGTACTTC.

This clone has at least ten counts. V usage is TRBV5-1 and J usage is TRBJ1-2; D remains ambiguous. The CDR3 runs 14 residues. Trimming removed 5 bases at V and 7 bases at J, with 18 bases between. Germline CDR1 is SGHRS and CDR2 is YFSETQ. The CDR3 sequence: CASSSDGVGGGYTF. For the CDR3, the DNA is TGCGCCAGCAGTTCGGACGGGGTAGGAGGTGGCTACACCTTC.

This clone was recorded at least ten times. The chain uses TRBV29-1 and TRBJ2-3; possible D gene TRBD1, 6 bases. The CDR3 covers 13 residues. Germline V gene lookup returns CDR1 SQVTM and CDR2 ANQGSEA. V was pared by 6 bases and J by 4 bases, with 14 bases between. Written as DNA, the CDR3 is TGCAGCGTGGATTCACAGGGTCCAGATACGCAGTATTTT. It codes for CSVDSQGPDTQYF.

The V call is TRBV30, the J call TRBJ2-1; D is ambiguous. Deletions cut 3 bases from V and 4 bases from J, with 16 bases between. CDR3 length: 15 amino acids. The V gene's germline CDR1 is GTSNPN and CDR2 SVGIG (reference sequence). CDR3 sequence reads: CAWRPIPRRYNEQFF. The CDR3 DNA is TGTGCCTGGAGACCGATTCCACGAAGATACAATGAGCAGTTCTTC.

This clone was counted ten times or more. The genes are TRBV9 and TRBJ2-5; D is perhaps TRBD2 (6 bases). Germline CDR1 reads SGDLS; CDR2 reads YYNGEE. The CDR3 is made up of 16 amino acids. Trimming took 0 bases from V and 7 from J, leaving 19 bases between them. The CDR3 loop is CASSVGSELALGTQYF. The CDR3 region has the DNA TGTGCCAGCAGCGTAGGATCGGAACTAGCCTTAGGGACCCAGTACTTC.

Judged by abundance, this clone is medium-sized. The chain is built from TRBV6-6 and TRBJ2-1; 7 nucleotides line up with TRBD2. The ends lost 4 bases at V and 3 bases at J; junction bases unmatched: 9. The CDR3 is 16 residues long. From germline, CDR1 is MNHNY and CDR2 SVGAGI (reference sequence). The CDR3 DNA reads TGTGCCAGCAGTTTTTTGAGCGGGACCAACTACAATGAGCAGTTCTTC. This sequence encodes CASSFLSGTNYNEQFF.

This clone has a single count. V gene TRBV14 combines with J gene TRBJ1-6, with TRBD1 matching 8 bases. The CDR3 is 17 amino acids. The J segment lost 8 bases and the V segment lost 4 bases, leaving 13 bases of the junction unmatched. The germline V gene has CDR1 SGHDN and CDR2 FVKESK. The CDR3 spells CASSLEQGGPLDSPLHF. The CDR3 DNA reads TGTGCCAGCAGCCTAGAACAGGGGGGACCCTTGGATTCACCCCTCCACTTT. Combining the CDR3 with reference TRBV14 and TRBJ1-6 gives the whole variable domain EAGVTQFPSHSVIEKGQTVTLRCDPISGHDNLYWYRRVMGKEIKFLLHFVKESKQDESGMPNNRFLAERTGGTYSTLKVQPAELEDSGVYFCASSLEQGGPLDSPLHFGNGTRLTVT.

The chain combines TRBV11-3 with TRBJ2-7, with 8 positions matching TRBD2. Germline-derived CDR1 and CDR2 are SGHNT and YENEEA. The CDR3 contains 13 residues. Trimming took 4 bases from V and 3 from J; bases not matched to a gene: 2. The CDR3, as DNA: TGTGCCAGCAGCTGGGGGACTAGCTACGAGCAGTACTTC. It encodes CASSWGTSYEQYF.

At least ten counts were recorded for this clone. The chain employs TRBV20-1 and TRBJ2-2; D gene uncertain. Deletions cut 2 bases from V and 4 bases from J, with 14 bases between. Germline V CDR1 and CDR2: DFQATT, SNEGSKA (reference sequence). The CDR3 loop spans 15 amino acids. The DNA of the CDR3 is TGCAGTGCTAGATCCAGTACTCTGGCCACCGGGGAGCTGTTTTTT. It encodes CSARSSTLATGELFF.

In its sample, this clone was seen many times. The chain is built from TRBV5-6 and TRBJ2-7; 9 bases are shared with TRBD1. The trim removed 1 base at V and 7 bases at J, leaving 9 bases unmatched. Germline V CDR1 and CDR2: SGHDT, YYEEEE. CDR3 length equals 15 residues. This CDR3 is CASSLLRQGGLEQYF. The CDR3 region has the DNA TGTGCCAGCAGCTTGTTGAGACAGGGGGGCCTAGAGCAGTACTTC.

The V call is TRBV5-1, the J call TRBJ2-5; no definite D call. In germline, CDR1 is SGHRS, CDR2 YFSETQ. The CDR3 is 13 amino acids. Trimming cost V 0 bases and J 0 bases, with 3 bases left between them. CDR3 sequence (DNA): TGCGCCAGCAGCTTGGGCAACCAAGAGACCCAGTACTTC. Its translation is CASSLGNQETQYF.

V and J are TRBV6-6 and TRBJ2-5, with D perhaps matching TRBD2 (6 bases). The CDR3 consists of 15 residues. Trimming pared 0 bases from V and 4 bases from J, leaving 12 bases between. Germline V CDR1 and CDR2: MNHNY, SVGAGI (reference sequence). CDR3 region: CASSYSIYGRETQYF. The CDR3 region has the DNA TGTGCCAGCAGTTACTCGATATACGGGAGAGAGACCCAGTACTTC.